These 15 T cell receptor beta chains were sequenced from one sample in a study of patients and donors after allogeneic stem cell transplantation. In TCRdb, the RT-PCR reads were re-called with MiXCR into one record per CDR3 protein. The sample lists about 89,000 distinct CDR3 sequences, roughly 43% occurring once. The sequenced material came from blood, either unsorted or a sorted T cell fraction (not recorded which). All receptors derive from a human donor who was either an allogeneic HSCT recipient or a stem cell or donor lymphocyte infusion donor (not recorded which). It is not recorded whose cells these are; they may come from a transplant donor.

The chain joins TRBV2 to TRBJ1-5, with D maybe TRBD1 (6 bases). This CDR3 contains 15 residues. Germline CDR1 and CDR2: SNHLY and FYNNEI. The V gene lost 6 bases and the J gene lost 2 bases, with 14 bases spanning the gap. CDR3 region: CASRGDISRNQPQHF. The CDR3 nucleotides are TGTGCCAGCAGAGGGGACATCAGCCGCAATCAGCCCCAGCATTTT.

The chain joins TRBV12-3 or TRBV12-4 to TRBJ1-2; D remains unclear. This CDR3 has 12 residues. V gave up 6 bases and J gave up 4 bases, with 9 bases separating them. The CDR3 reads CASSVTRYGYTF. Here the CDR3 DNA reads TGTGCCAGCAGCGTTACTCGCTATGGCTACACCTTC.

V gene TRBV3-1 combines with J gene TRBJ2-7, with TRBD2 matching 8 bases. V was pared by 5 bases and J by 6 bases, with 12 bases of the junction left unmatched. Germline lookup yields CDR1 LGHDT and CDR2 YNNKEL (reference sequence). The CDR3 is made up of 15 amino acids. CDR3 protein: CASSARRSGSLEQYF. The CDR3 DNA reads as TGTGCCAGCAGCGCCCGAAGGAGCGGGAGTCTCGAGCAGTACTTC.

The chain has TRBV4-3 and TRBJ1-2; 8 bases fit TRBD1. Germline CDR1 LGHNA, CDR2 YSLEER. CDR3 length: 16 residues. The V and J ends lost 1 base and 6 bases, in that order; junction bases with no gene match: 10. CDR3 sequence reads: CASSQVPGTGIHGYTF. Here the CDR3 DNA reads TGCGCCAGCAGCCAAGTACCTGGGACAGGCATTCATGGCTACACCTTC.

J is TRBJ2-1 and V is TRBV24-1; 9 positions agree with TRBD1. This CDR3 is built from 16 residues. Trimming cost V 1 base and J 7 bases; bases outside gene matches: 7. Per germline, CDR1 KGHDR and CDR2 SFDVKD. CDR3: CATSDLGTGKGNEQFF. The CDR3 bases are TGTGCCACCAGTGATTTAGGGACAGGGAAGGGGAATGAGCAGTTCTTC.

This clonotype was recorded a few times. This CDR3 reads CASSPLGRENTEAFF. The CDR3 nucleotides read TGTGCCAGCAGTCCACTAGGGCGGGAGAACACTGAAGCTTTCTTT. The chain carries TRBV6-5 and TRBJ1-1; D gene uncertain. This CDR3 has 15 residues. Trimming left V 5 bases short and J 1 base short, with 14 bases between. CDR1 and CDR2 from the germline V gene are MNHEY and SVGAGI.

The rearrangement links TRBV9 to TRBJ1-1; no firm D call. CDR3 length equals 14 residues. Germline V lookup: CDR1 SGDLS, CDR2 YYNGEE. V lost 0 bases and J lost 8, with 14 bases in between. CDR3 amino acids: CASSVGISESEAFF. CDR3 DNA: TGTGCCAGCAGCGTAGGGATATCGGAGTCCGAAGCTTTCTTT.

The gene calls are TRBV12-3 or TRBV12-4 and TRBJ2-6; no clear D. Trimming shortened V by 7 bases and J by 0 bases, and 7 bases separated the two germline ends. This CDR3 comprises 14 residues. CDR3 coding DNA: TGTGCCAGCATCTCTAGCTCTGGGGCCAACGTCCTGACTTTC. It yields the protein CASISSSGANVLTF.

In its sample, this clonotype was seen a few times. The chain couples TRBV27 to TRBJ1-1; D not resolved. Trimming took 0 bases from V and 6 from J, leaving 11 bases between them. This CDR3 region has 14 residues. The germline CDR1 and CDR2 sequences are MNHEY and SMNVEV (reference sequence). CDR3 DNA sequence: TGTGCCAGCAGTTTATCAGTTTTGGGCCCTGAAGCTTTCTTT. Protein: CASSLSVLGPEAFF.

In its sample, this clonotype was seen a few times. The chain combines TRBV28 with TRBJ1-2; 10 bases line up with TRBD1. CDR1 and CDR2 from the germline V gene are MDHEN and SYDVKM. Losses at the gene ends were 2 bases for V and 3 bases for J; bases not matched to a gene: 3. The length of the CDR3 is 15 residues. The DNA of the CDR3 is TGTGCCAGCAGTTTAGTGACAGGGGGCTACTATGGCTACACCTTC. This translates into CASSLVTGGYYGYTF.

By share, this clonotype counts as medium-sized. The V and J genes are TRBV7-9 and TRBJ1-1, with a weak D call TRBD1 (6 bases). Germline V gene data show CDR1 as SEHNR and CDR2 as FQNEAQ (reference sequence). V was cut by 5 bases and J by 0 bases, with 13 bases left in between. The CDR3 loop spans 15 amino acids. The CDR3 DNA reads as TGTGCCAGCAGCCACAAACAGGGACTGAACACTGAAGCTTTCTTT. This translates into CASSHKQGLNTEAFF.

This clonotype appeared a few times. The chain's CDR3 is CASSFSQGLQAFF. For the CDR3, the DNA is TGTGCCAGCAGTTTTTCCCAGGGACTTCAAGCTTTCTTT. The V gene is TRBV12-3 or TRBV12-4, the J gene TRBJ1-1, with D possibly TRBD1 on 5 matching bases. The CDR3 contains 13 residues. V lost 3 bases and J 9 bases, leaving 14 bases between the germline ends.

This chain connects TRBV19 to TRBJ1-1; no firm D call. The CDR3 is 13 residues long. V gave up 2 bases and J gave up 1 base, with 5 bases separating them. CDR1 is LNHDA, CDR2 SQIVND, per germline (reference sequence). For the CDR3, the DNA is TGTGCCAGTAGTATACCAAGGAACACTGAAGCTTTCTTT. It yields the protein CASSIPRNTEAFF.

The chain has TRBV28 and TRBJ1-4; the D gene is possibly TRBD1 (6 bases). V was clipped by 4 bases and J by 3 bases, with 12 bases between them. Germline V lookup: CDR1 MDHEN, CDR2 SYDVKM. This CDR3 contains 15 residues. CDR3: CASSSSGVSNEKLFF. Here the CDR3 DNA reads TGTGCCAGCAGTTCCTCAGGGGTCTCTAATGAAAAACTGTTTTTT.

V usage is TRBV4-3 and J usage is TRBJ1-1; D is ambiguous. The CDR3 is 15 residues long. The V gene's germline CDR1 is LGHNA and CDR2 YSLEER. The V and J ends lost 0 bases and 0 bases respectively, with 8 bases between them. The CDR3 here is CASSQDPDLNTEAFF. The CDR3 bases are TGCGCCAGCAGCCAAGATCCCGACCTGAACACTGAAGCTTTCTTT.